The source of this TCR beta chain is a study of CD8 T cells in Susac syndrome. Trimming left V 4 bases short and J 7 bases short, with 14 bases between. This CDR3 is built from 13 residues. Germline loops: CDR1 SGHRS, CDR2 YFSETQ. Both CD4+ and CD8+ T cells were negatively isolated, and TEMRA cells underwent FACS enrichment. RNA totalling about 0.5 to 1 ug underwent reverse transcription with random hexamers. TCRdb reanalysed the immunoSEQ multiplex PCR reads using MiXCR and keeps one entry per CDR3 protein. The sample lists about 180,000 distinct CDR3 sequences, approximately 94% seen once, with approximately 0.11% in the top ten.

The V gene is TRBV5-1, the J gene TRBJ1-1; D is possibly TRBD1 (6 bases). The sequence was obtained from a human donor with Susac syndrome. Sequenced sample: CD4+ T cells from PBMCs. The CDR3 DNA is TGCGCCAGCAGCGTACAGGGTTCGGTTGAAGCTTTCTTT. This sequence encodes CASSVQGSVEAFF.